The clone carrying this TCR beta chain has just one count. Its target is unknown. Clones were read by immunoSEQ multiplex PCR, and TCRdb kept only the in-frame ones, dropping some. Of roughly 2.1 million clones listed, just over 90% are singletons. This sample stems from a study of shared clonotypes between healthy human individuals. Study-level information: The study used three CD4 naive, three CD4 memory, two CD8 naive and one CD8 memory plate per donor. Points from the study as a whole: When naive CD4 clonotypes were compared across several donors, approximately 5% were shared. A limitation of the genetic and exposure-history diversity represented arose from few donors.

The naive CD8 fraction comprised CD45RO-negative cells positively selected for CCR7 and excluded terminally differentiated effector memory CD45RA+ cells. V shed 4 bases, J shed 4 bases, and the junction held 5 bases outside the gene matches. Germline V lookup: CDR1 SGHRS, CDR2 YFSETQ. This CDR3 is 16 amino acids long. V and J are TRBV5-1 and TRBJ2-1; TRBD2 matches 13 bases. The sample consisted of naive CD8+ T cells from PBMCs. This clonotype originated in a man between 18 and 29 years old in good health. Some clones in this sample may be carry-over from other donors' samples. In DNA, the CDR3 is TGCGCCAGCAGCCGTGGACTAGCGGGAGTATACAATGAGCAGTTCTTC. This translates into CASSRGLAGVYNEQFF.